Listed here are 15 T cell receptor beta chains from one sample, sequenced in a study of Ad26.COV2.S vaccination and SARS-CoV-2 variants. The treatment is: 19 received Ad26.COV2.S at low or high dose, single or two shots; about 5 received placebo; per-sample allocation not given. Samples analyzed were those drawn on day 63 after the first vaccine or placebo injection. Libraries were prepared by immunoSEQ multiplex PCR; TCRdb keeps only in-frame clonotypes and omits some of them. The sample yields some 350,000 clones, about 85% seen once. The sample was peripheral blood, taken in a trial of Ad26.COV2.S vaccine versus placebo. These receptor sequences come from a person between 18 and 65 years old who received the Ad26.COV2.S COVID-19 vaccine or a placebo.

The chain uses TRBV28 and TRBJ1-2; 7 bases agree with TRBD1. Germline CDR1 MDHEN, CDR2 SYDVKM. Trimming took 5 bases from V and 6 from J; bases not matched to a gene: 9. This CDR3 spans 14 amino acids. This CDR3 is CASSPGGRGHGYTF. The CDR3 DNA reads TGTGCCAGCAGTCCCGGTGGAAGGGGGCATGGCTACACCTTC.

In DNA, the CDR3 is TGTGCCAGCAGCTTGTTGGGTTTCCAGAAAGAGACCCAGTACTTC. This translates into CASSLLGFQKETQYF. The rearrangement uses TRBV5-8 and TRBJ2-5; the D is unclear. This CDR3 comprises 15 residues. Per germline, CDR1 SGHTS and CDR2 YDEGEE. V dropped 1 base and J dropped 3 bases, with 13 bases sitting between them.

A few counts support this clone. The rearrangement uses TRBV6-9 and TRBJ2-4, with D possibly TRBD1 on 5 matching bases. Trimming took off 5 bases at V and 0 bases at J, with 20 bases between the two ends. The CDR3 loop spans 18 amino acids. Germline V gives CDR1 MNHGY, CDR2 SVAAGI. The CDR3 sequence: CASSTDRHKTLAKNIQYF. The CDR3 nucleotides are TGTGCCAGCAGTACAGACAGACACAAAACCCTAGCCAAAAACATTCAGTACTTC.

In its sample, this clone was seen a few times. The chain combines TRBV7-2 with TRBJ2-1; D is unresolved. Trimming shortened V by 10 bases and J by 1 base, and 14 bases separated the two germline ends. Germline V lookup: CDR1 SGHTA, CDR2 FQGNSA. The CDR3 is 14 residues long. Written as DNA, the CDR3 is TGTGCCACCACGAATCGTGGATCCTACAATGAGCAGTTCTTC. Its protein is CATTNRGSYNEQFF.

The gene calls are TRBV11-2 and TRBJ2-5; 13 positions agree with TRBD2. Germline V CDR1 and CDR2: SGHAT, FQNNGV. V shed 5 bases, J shed 4 bases, and the junction held 13 bases outside the gene matches. This CDR3 has 18 residues. The CDR3 loop is CASSTYWTSGRERETQYF. CDR3 DNA: TGTGCCAGCAGCACATATTGGACTAGCGGGAGAGAGAGAGAGACCCAGTACTTC.

The V and J genes are TRBV5-1 and TRBJ1-1; TRBD1 might be the D (5 bases). Germline V gives CDR1 SGHRS, CDR2 YFSETQ. V was trimmed by 4 bases and J by 4 bases, leaving 11 bases between them. CDR3 length equals 13 residues. CDR3 protein: CASSPGGGTEAFF. CDR3 DNA: TGCGCCAGCAGCCCCGGGGGGGGCACTGAAGCTTTCTTT.

The chain carries TRBV27 and TRBJ2-7; 7 nucleotides match TRBD2. Trimming took 7 bases from V and 1 from J; bases not matched to a gene: 4. There are 13 residues in the CDR3. Per the germline V gene, CDR1 is MNHEY and CDR2 is SMNVEV (reference sequence). As DNA, the CDR3 is TGTGCCAGCACCCGGCGGGGGTCCTACGAGCAGTACTTC. Its translation is CASTRRGSYEQYF.

The chain joins TRBV7-8 to TRBJ1-6; D is unresolved. V was cut by 0 bases and J by 3 bases, with 3 bases left in between. Germline loops: CDR1 SGHVS, CDR2 FQNEAQ. This CDR3 has 14 residues. CDR3: CASSLALYNSPLHF. The CDR3 bases are TGTGCCAGCAGCTTAGCTCTCTATAATTCACCCCTCCACTTT. Full variable domain (outside the CDR3, taken from reference TRBV7-8 and TRBJ1-6): GAGVSQSPRYKVAKRGQDVALRCDPISGHVSLFWYQQALGQGPEFLTYFQNEAQLDKSGLPSDRFFAERPEGSVSTLKIQRTQQEDSAVYLCASSLALYNSPLHFGNGTRLTVT.

This clone was seen a few times. The chain carries TRBV5-5 and TRBJ2-7; unclear D gene. Germline CDR1 reads SGHKS; CDR2 reads YYEKEE (reference sequence). Trimming took 2 bases from V and 2 from J, leaving 8 bases between them. The CDR3 is 13 residues long. The CDR3 bases are TGTGCCAGCAGCTTAGCAATAACCTACGAGCAGTACTTC. This sequence encodes CASSLAITYEQYF.

The sample holds one count of this clone. The rearrangement links TRBV6-2 or TRBV6-3 to TRBJ2-7; the match to TRBD2 covers 10 bases. Trimming at V came to 1 base and at J to 4 bases, leaving 10 bases not matched to a gene. This CDR3 is built from 17 residues. Germline V CDR1 and CDR2: MNHEY, SVGEGT. The CDR3 DNA reads TGTGCCAGCAGTTACTATAGGCTAGCGGGAGACGGTTACGAGCAGTACTTC. Encoded protein: CASSYYRLAGDGYEQYF.

This chain uses TRBV6-5 with TRBJ2-3, with 9 bases lining up with TRBD2. This CDR3 has 16 amino acids. Per germline, CDR1 MNHEY and CDR2 SVGAGI. V was clipped by 0 bases and J by 3 bases; unmatched bases: 4. This chain's CDR3 is CASSYSPSGITDTQYF. The CDR3 nucleotides read TGTGCCAGCAGTTACTCCCCTAGCGGGATTACAGATACGCAGTATTTT.

The chain links TRBV5-1 to TRBJ1-4, with D perhaps TRBD1 (5 bases). The CDR3 is made up of 15 amino acids. Trimming pared 4 bases from V and 2 bases from J, leaving 12 bases between. Germline lookup yields CDR1 SGHRS and CDR2 YFSETQ. In DNA, the CDR3 is TGCGCCAGCAGCGACCCGGAGGGGACTAATGAAAAACTGTTTTTT. This encodes CASSDPEGTNEKLFF.

The CDR3, as DNA: TGTGCCAGCAGCCTAAATGGGCGCCGGAACACCGGGGAGCTGTTTTTT. Translated: CASSLNGRRNTGELFF. The chain couples TRBV7-2 to TRBJ2-2, with D unclear. V gave up 5 bases and J gave up 1 base, with 14 bases separating them. Germline-derived CDR1 and CDR2 are SGHTA and FQGNSA. This CDR3 has 16 amino acids.

V and J are TRBV2 and TRBJ2-2, with 7 positions matching TRBD2. Trimming removed 6 bases from V and 7 bases from J; junction bases left unmatched: 8. Per the germline V gene, CDR1 is SNHLY and CDR2 is FYNNEI. The CDR3 spans 14 residues. The CDR3 protein is CASSQRWGGGELFF. The CDR3 DNA is TGTGCCAGCAGCCAAAGGTGGGGGGGCGGGGAGCTGTTTTTT.

This chain joins TRBV10-3 and TRBJ2-3, with 8 bases aligning to TRBD2. Unmatched junction bases numbered 3, after V lost 3 bases and J lost 4 bases. The germline V gene has CDR1 ENHRY and CDR2 SYGVKD. This CDR3 region has 14 residues. The CDR3 reads CAISETSGSDTQYF. The CDR3 coding sequence is TGTGCCATCAGTGAAACTAGCGGTTCAGATACGCAGTATTTT.